The 23 T cell receptor beta chains given below trace back to one sample, sequenced in a study of shared clonotypes between healthy human individuals (dated by TCRdb to 2020 to 2022). Library preparation was by the immunoSEQ multiplex PCR assay. TCRdb stores this immuneACCESS table with in-frame sequences only. Part of the clones is absent; in the studies checked, under half of the shortfall reflects unresolved V genes, and no reason is known for the rest. The sample includes about 530,000 clones, with over 60% observed a single time. The ten biggest clones cover about 12% of the sample. The sample comprised PBMCs. Source of these receptors: a woman in her forties in good health. Some clones in this sample may be carry-over from other donors' samples.

The chain joins TRBV6-1 to TRBJ1-4; D gene unclear. Trimming shortened V by 0 bases and J by 8 bases, and 10 bases separated the two germline ends. Looked up from germline, CDR1 is MNHNS and CDR2 is SASEGT. The CDR3 is made up of 14 amino acids. The CDR3 sequence is CASSEAELGEKLFF. The DNA of the CDR3 is TGTGCCAGCAGTGAAGCCGAATTGGGCGAAAAACTGTTTTTT.

The CDR3, as DNA: TGCGCCAGCAGCCCGACTAGCGGGAGGTCCACAGATACGCAGTATTTT. Its translation is CASSPTSGRSTDTQYF. This chain joins TRBV5-1 and TRBJ2-3, with 13 positions matching TRBD2. Germline-derived CDR1 and CDR2 are SGHRS and YFSETQ. CDR3 length: 16 amino acids. The trim removed 4 bases at V and 2 bases at J, leaving 4 bases unmatched.

The CDR3 loop is CASSLEAGGSRPEQFF. The CDR3 DNA is TGTGCCAGCAGCTTGGAAGCGGGAGGATCGAGGCCCGAGCAGTTCTTC. The V call is TRBV5-6, the J call TRBJ2-1; the match to TRBD2 covers 9 bases. This CDR3 region has 16 residues. The V and J ends lost 0 bases and 10 bases, in that order; junction bases with no gene match: 11. Germline values: CDR1 SGHDT, CDR2 YYEEEE.

This chain joins TRBV2 and TRBJ1-1; D is ambiguous. Germline CDR1 and CDR2: SNHLY and FYNNEI. Trimming stripped 4 bases from V and 0 bases from J, with 6 bases between. This CDR3 comprises 13 residues. The CDR3 sequence is CASSVRMNTEAFF. The CDR3 DNA is TGTGCCAGCAGTGTCCGGATGAACACTGAAGCTTTCTTT.

CDR3 DNA: TGCGCCAGCAGCTTGCTTCAGGGGCGGTGGGAGCAGTACTTC. It is translated as CASSLLQGRWEQYF. The chain links TRBV5-1 to TRBJ2-7; perhaps TRBD1 as D (6 bases). V was pared by 1 base and J by 7 bases, with 15 bases between. This CDR3 is 14 amino acids long. CDR1 SGHRS and CDR2 YFSETQ come from the germline V gene.

This clone is termed medium-sized (0.01 to 0.1%). Other DNA sequences of this sample code for an identical CDR3. V gene TRBV28 combines with J gene TRBJ1-1; no reliable D call. Germline V gives CDR1 MDHEN, CDR2 SYDVKM. V was trimmed by 6 bases and J by 3 bases, leaving 8 bases between them. The CDR3 has 12 amino acids. In DNA, the CDR3 is TGTGCCAGCAGCAAAAAGGACACTGAAGCTTTCTTT. Translation gives CASSKKDTEAFF.

V usage is TRBV7-9 and J usage is TRBJ2-2; no firm D call. CDR3 length: 14 residues. Germline lookup yields CDR1 SEHNR and CDR2 FQNEAQ (reference sequence). V lost 2 bases to trimming and J lost 1 base, with 5 bases between them. This CDR3 reads CASSLSGNTGELFF. The CDR3 coding sequence is TGTGCCAGCAGCTTAAGTGGGAACACCGGGGAGCTGTTTTTT.

With respect to this clone: Other DNA sequences in this sample translate to the same CDR3. This chain uses TRBV30 with TRBJ2-5; D is unresolved. Germline assignment: CDR1 GTSNPN and CDR2 SVGIG (reference sequence). The length of the CDR3 is 13 residues. V was pared by 0 bases and J by 2 bases, with 7 bases between. The CDR3 DNA reads TGTGCCTGGAGTGTTGGAAGGCAAGAGACCCAGTACTTC. As protein: CAWSVGRQETQYF.

The V gene is TRBV27, the J gene TRBJ2-5; D is ambiguous. Germline V gene lookup returns CDR1 MNHEY and CDR2 SMNVEV (reference sequence). With 3 bases removed from V and 5 bases from J, the gap between germline ends came to 10 bases. The CDR3 contains 13 residues. DNA for the CDR3: TGTGCCAGCAGTTTTAAGGGTTGGGAGACCCAGTACTTC. Translation gives CASSFKGWETQYF.

The rearrangement uses TRBV18 and TRBJ2-7; 9 nucleotides align to TRBD1. The length of the CDR3 is 15 residues. Losses at the gene ends were 6 bases for V and 7 bases for J; bases not matched to a gene: 13. Germline lookup yields CDR1 KGHSH and CDR2 LQKENI. CDR3 nucleotide sequence: TGTGCCAGCTCCCTAGACAGGGGGTCTTATGGGGAGCAGTACTTC. The encoded protein is CASSLDRGSYGEQYF.

Note on this clone: A far larger clone is only one base removed, so a read error is likely. The chain combines TRBV19 with TRBJ1-1; tentative D call: TRBD1 (5 bases). CDR3 length: 13 residues. Looked up from germline, CDR1 is LNHDA and CDR2 is SQIVND (reference sequence). The CDR3: CASSVPGNAEAFF. In DNA form, the CDR3 reads TGTGCCAGTAGTGTGCCAGGGAACGCTGAAGCTTTCTTT.

This clone was picked up a small number of times. CDR3 coding DNA: TGTGCCAGCAGTTCCCCCAGGACAGGAAAGGGCGAAAAACTGTTTTTT. The encoded protein is CASSSPRTGKGEKLFF. This sequence joins TRBV28 and TRBJ1-4; TRBD1 aligns across 7 bases. Trimming removed 4 bases from V and 8 bases from J; junction bases left unmatched: 13. The CDR3 extends over 16 amino acids. Germline CDR1 and CDR2: MDHEN and SYDVKM.

At least ten counts were recorded for this clone. V usage is TRBV5-4 and J usage is TRBJ1-1; 10 bases agree with TRBD1. Trimming took 4 bases from V and 3 from J; bases not matched to a gene: 9. CDR1 is SGHNT and CDR2 is YYREEE in the germline V gene (reference sequence). The CDR3 consists of 16 residues. The CDR3 nucleotides read TGTGCCAGCAGCGATCCCCGGACAGGGGGGCACACTGAAGCTTTCTTT. Translating it yields CASSDPRTGGHTEAFF.

This chain links TRBV4-1 with TRBJ2-4; 13 bases map to TRBD2. Germline values: CDR1 MGHRA, CDR2 YSYEKL. The CDR3 spans 17 residues. Trimming at V came to 2 bases and at J to 8 bases, leaving 9 bases not matched to a gene. The CDR3 DNA is TGCGCCAGCAGCCAACCCGGGACTAGCGGGATGGGGGACATTCAGTACTTC. It is translated as CASSQPGTSGMGDIQYF.

The chain couples TRBV6-5 to TRBJ2-1; D remains ambiguous. Trimming shortened V by 6 bases and J by 5 bases, and 2 bases separated the two germline ends. Germline CDR1 MNHEY, CDR2 SVGAGI. The CDR3 loop spans 10 amino acids. This CDR3 reads CASRDNEQFF. CDR3 coding DNA: TGTGCCAGCAGAGACAATGAGCAGTTCTTC.

The CDR3 DNA reads as TGCGCCAGCAGCCGCCGAGAAATGGGGGAGGATTCCAAAAACATTCAGTACTTC. Its protein is CASSRREMGEDSKNIQYF. The V gene is TRBV4-1, the J gene TRBJ2-4; D may be TRBD2 (6 bases). Trimming took off 4 bases at V and 2 bases at J, with 21 bases between the two ends. This CDR3 spans 18 amino acids. Germline V gives CDR1 MGHRA, CDR2 YSYEKL.

V and J are TRBV5-4 and TRBJ2-3; D perhaps matches TRBD2 (6 bases). The CDR3 consists of 13 residues. Germline CDR1 is SGHNT and CDR2 is YYREEE (reference sequence). Trimming took 3 bases from V and 3 from J, leaving 8 bases between them. The CDR3, as DNA: TGTGCCAGCAGCTGGGGGGAAACAGATACGCAGTATTTT. Amino acids: CASSWGETDTQYF.

The chain uses TRBV28 and TRBJ2-7; 7 bases align to TRBD1. The CDR3 has 15 amino acids. The V and J ends lost 5 bases and 3 bases, in that order; junction bases with no gene match: 10. The germline V gene has CDR1 MDHEN and CDR2 SYDVKM. CDR3 nucleotides: TGTGCCAGCAGTCCGCCCCTGGGACAGAACTACGAGCAGTACTTC. The encoded protein is CASSPPLGQNYEQYF.

This clone is a singleton in its sample. This chain joins TRBV19 and TRBJ2-7, with D perhaps assigned TRBD1 or TRBD2 (7 bases each). Deletions cut 5 bases from V and 0 bases from J, with 20 bases between. The CDR3 is 17 amino acids. From germline, CDR1 is LNHDA and CDR2 SQIVND (reference sequence). In DNA, the CDR3 is TGTGCCAGTAGTGAGGGGGCGGGGGCGTCCGTCTCCTACGAGCAGTACTTC. It specifies CASSEGAGASVSYEQYF.

The chain uses TRBV5-4 and TRBJ1-6, with D unresolved. The CDR3 has 17 residues. Germline values: CDR1 SGHNT, CDR2 YYREEE (reference sequence). V was shortened by 4 bases and J by 5 bases, with 19 bases between the two germline ends. Here the CDR3 reads CASSKSGVTLNNSPLHF. CDR3 coding DNA: TGTGCCAGCAGCAAAAGCGGGGTGACACTGAATAATTCACCCCTCCACTTT.

The chain couples TRBV28 to TRBJ1-1; the match to TRBD1 covers 7 bases. Looked up from germline, CDR1 is MDHEN and CDR2 is SYDVKM. V shed 3 bases and J 1 base; nucleotides not matched to a gene: 2. This CDR3 is 14 amino acids long. CDR3 region: CASSFRDRNTEAFF. The CDR3 bases are TGTGCCAGCAGTTTTCGGGACAGGAACACTGAAGCTTTCTTT.

The chain uses TRBV29-1 and TRBJ2-3; unclear D gene. The CDR3 sequence is 14 residues long. V lost 6 bases and J lost 6, with 19 bases in between. The V gene's germline CDR1 is SQVTM and CDR2 ANQGSEA. The CDR3 is CSVVTLARTDTQYF. The CDR3 region has the DNA TGCAGCGTAGTGACGTTGGCTAGGACCGATACGCAGTATTTT.

This clone was recorded only once. The chain is built from TRBV18 and TRBJ2-2; no firm D call. V gave up 1 base and J gave up 6 bases, with 6 bases separating them. There are 13 residues in the CDR3. Germline CDR1 is KGHSH and CDR2 is LQKENI. CDR3 DNA: TGTGCCAGCTCACCACTGGGTTCCGGGGAGCTGTTTTTT. Translated, it gives CASSPLGSGELFF.